What follows are 14 T cell receptor beta chains derived from one specimen sequenced in a study of cytomegalovirus exposure and HLA in healthy donors. Both 60 Vbeta primers and 13 Jbeta primers went into the PCR. This table comes from immunoSEQ multiplex PCR, and its TCRdb copy is limited to in-frame clones, with some not included. The sample yields approximately 120,000 clones, roughly three quarters seen once. Sequencing input: PBMCs. Receptor source: a woman in her thirties or forties in good health and CMV-seropositive.

V and J are TRBV28 and TRBJ1-5; 8 bases fit TRBD1. The CDR3 is 14 residues long. The V and J ends lost 4 bases and 7 bases, in that order; junction bases with no gene match: 6. From germline, CDR1 is MDHEN and CDR2 SYDVKM. Here the CDR3 DNA reads TGTGCCAGCAGTTCTAACAGGGGGAACCAGCCCCAGCATTTT. Translating gives CASSSNRGNQPQHF.

The rearrangement joins TRBV29-1 to TRBJ1-1; TRBD1 is a possible D gene (6 bases). The V gene's germline CDR1 is SQVTM and CDR2 ANQGSEA. V shed 6 bases and J shed 1 base, with 12 bases lying between them. The length of the CDR3 is 13 residues. The CDR3 bases are TGCAGCGTCCGAGGACAGCAGAACACTGAAGCTTTCTTT. Its translation is CSVRGQQNTEAFF.

The table lists this clone with a few counts. The rearrangement uses TRBV6-1 and TRBJ2-5; 8 nucleotides match TRBD1. The germline V gene encodes CDR1 MNHNS and CDR2 SASEGT. V lost 6 bases, J lost 7 bases, and 10 bases stayed unmatched. The CDR3 is 14 residues long. For the CDR3, the DNA is TGTGCCAGCAGCTCCGGGACAGGACGTGGGACCCAGTACTTC. This sequence encodes CASSSGTGRGTQYF.

The V and J genes are TRBV9 and TRBJ2-2; TRBD2 aligns across 11 bases. The germline V gene encodes CDR1 SGDLS and CDR2 YYNGEE. V lost 6 bases, J lost 2 bases, and 6 bases stayed unmatched. This CDR3 spans 16 amino acids. Here the CDR3 reads CASTNLAGGNTGELFF. DNA of the CDR3: TGTGCCAGCACCAACCTAGCGGGGGGCAACACCGGGGAGCTGTTTTTT.

This chain uses TRBV7-2 with TRBJ2-3, with 9 bases aligning to TRBD2. V was clipped by 3 bases and J by 3 bases; unmatched bases: 4. Germline V gives CDR1 SGHTA, CDR2 FQGNSA. The CDR3 is 15 residues long. CDR3: CASSFGRGGTDTQYF. CDR3 bases: TGTGCCAGCAGCTTCGGGCGGGGGGGAACAGATACGCAGTATTTT.

The chain employs TRBV2 and TRBJ1-5; 8 positions agree with TRBD1. CDR3 size: 14 residues. V was pared by 3 bases and J by 6 bases, with 4 bases of the junction left unmatched. Germline CDR1 is SNHLY and CDR2 is FYNNEI. CDR3 amino acids: CASSDRTGTQPQHF. CDR3 bases: TGTGCCAGCAGTGACCGGACAGGGACTCAGCCCCAGCATTTT. The variable domain in full, completed from reference TRBV2 and TRBJ1-5, reads EPEVTQTPSHQVTQMGQEVILRCVPISNHLYFYWYRQILGQKVEFLVSFYNNEISEKSEIFDDQFSVERPDGSNFTLKIRSTKLEDSAMYFCASSDRTGTQPQHFGDGTRLSIL.

V usage is TRBV7-9 and J usage is TRBJ2-7, with 8 bases fitting TRBD1. The CDR3 is 13 residues long. Germline-derived CDR1 and CDR2 are SEHNR and FQNEAQ (reference sequence). V lost 5 bases, J lost 3 bases, and 3 bases stayed unmatched. As DNA, the CDR3 is TGTGCCAGCAGCCGGGACAGGCTCTACGAGCAGTACTTC. Amino acids: CASSRDRLYEQYF.

The chain uses TRBV29-1 and TRBJ1-1; D perhaps matches TRBD1 (5 bases). V lost 4 bases to trimming and J lost 7 bases, with 10 bases between them. The CDR3 loop spans 11 amino acids. Germline CDR1 and CDR2: SQVTM and ANQGSEA. The CDR3 coding sequence is TGCAGCGTTGTGGGGGGGGGTGAAGCTTTCTTT. Protein: CSVVGGGEAFF.

The chain combines TRBV6-4 with TRBJ1-5; no reliable D call. The CDR3 runs 13 residues. Per the germline V gene, CDR1 is MRHNA and CDR2 is SNTAGT. Trimming pared 2 bases from V and 4 bases from J, leaving 6 bases between. The CDR3 coding sequence is TGTGCCAGCAGTGACAGAGAGAATCAGCCCCAGCATTTT. The encoded protein is CASSDRENQPQHF.

This clone has just a few counts. The J gene is TRBJ1-5, the V gene TRBV10-3, with D possibly matching TRBD1 (6 bases). Germline CDR1 reads ENHRY; CDR2 reads SYGVKD. The CDR3 loop spans 15 amino acids. The germline V and J ends were trimmed by 5 bases and 1 base, with 12 bases remaining between them. This chain's CDR3 is CAISQGGGSNQPQHF. The CDR3 DNA follows: TGTGCCATCAGTCAAGGGGGGGGGAGCAATCAGCCCCAGCATTTT.

Worth noting for this clone: At the DNA level, this CDR3 is encoded by other sequences in the same sample as well. The J gene is TRBJ1-6, the V gene TRBV29-1, with D perhaps TRBD1 (5 bases). Germline V gives CDR1 SQVTM, CDR2 ANQGSEA. V was trimmed by 5 bases and J by 6 bases, leaving 14 bases between them. The CDR3 is made up of 14 amino acids. For the CDR3, the DNA is TGCAGCGTTCGAGCAGGGAGGGCTAATTCACCCCTCCACTTT. It codes for CSVRAGRANSPLHF. The variable domain in full, completed from reference TRBV29-1 and TRBJ1-6, reads SAVISQKPSRDICQRGTSLTIQCQVDSQVTMMFWYRQQPGQSLTLIATANQGSEATYESGFVIDKFPISRPNLTFSTLTVSNMSPEDSSIYLCSVRAGRANSPLHFGNGTRLTVT.

The chain combines TRBV27 with TRBJ2-3; 11 bases map to TRBD2. Germline CDR1 reads MNHEY; CDR2 reads SMNVEV (reference sequence). Losses at the gene ends were 5 bases for V and 2 bases for J; bases not matched to a gene: 3. The CDR3 has 15 amino acids. The CDR3 nucleotides are TGTGCCAGCAGTCTAGCGGGGGGATTCACAGATACGCAGTATTTT. Translation: CASSLAGGFTDTQYF.

This chain connects TRBV5-6 to TRBJ2-7; the D is unclear. The germline V and J ends were trimmed by 0 bases and 4 bases, with 2 bases remaining between them. Germline V gene data show CDR1 as SGHDT and CDR2 as YYEEEE. The CDR3 has 11 residues. The CDR3 coding sequence is TGTGCCAGCAGCTTGGCATACGAGCAGTACTTC. Encoded protein: CASSLAYEQYF. The entire variable domain, with the rest obtained from reference TRBV5-6 and TRBJ2-7, is as follows: DAGVTQSPTHLIKTRGQQVTLRCSPKSGHDTVSWYQQALGQGPQFIFQYYEEEERQRGNFPDRFSGHQFPNYSSELNVNALLLGDSALYLCASSLAYEQYFGPGTRLTVT.

This clone was counted between two and nine times. The chain carries TRBV5-1 and TRBJ1-2; no clear D gene. Germline CDR1 and CDR2: SGHRS and YFSETQ. Trimming shortened V by 0 bases and J by 1 base, and 4 bases separated the two germline ends. The CDR3 covers 13 residues. CDR3: CASSLAGNYGYTF. The CDR3 DNA sequence: TGCGCCAGCAGCTTGGCGGGTAACTATGGCTACACCTTC.